What follows describes a single T cell receptor beta chain. Germline V gene sequence: CDR1 GTSNPN, CDR2 SVGIG (reference sequence). The CDR3 extends over 14 amino acids. V was shortened by 0 bases and J by 5 bases, with 10 bases between the two germline ends. As for treatment: oral pan-JAK inhibitor, 5-10 mg twice daily. It was cDNA, reverse transcribed from extracted RNA, that served as the sequencing template. The table came from immunoSEQ multiplex PCR; TCRdb's copy has only in-frame clones and leaves some out. The sample holds approximately 200,000 clones, more than 55% seen once. The data originate from a study of CD8+ T cells in alopecia areata.

This receptor was identified in a human donor with alopecia areata. Material: CD4+ T cells sorted from blood, obtained at week 4, from a patient treated with tofacitinib. The chain employs TRBV30 and TRBJ2-2; no definite D call. The CDR3 DNA sequence: TGTGCCTGGAGTGTACGCTTGGAGACCGGGGAGCTGTTTTTT. Translating it yields CAWSVRLETGELFF.